Below, 21 T cell receptor beta chains from the same sample are listed, as sequenced in a study of beta chain features in type 1 diabetes. The sequenced template was cDNA made from the entire isolated RNA. Generated by immunoSEQ multiplex PCR, the TCRdb table keeps only in-frame clones and is missing some. The table records tens of thousands of clones, 55% to 80% of them present only once. Overall study results and limits: Moderately but significantly shorter TCRB CDR3s were found in Type 1 diabetes patients in all four CD4+ subsets.

Their cognate antigens are unknown. The sequenced sample was stem cell memory CD4+ T cells from blood. These TCRs come from a woman aged 25 to 39 with type 1 diabetes.

The chain uses TRBV10-3 and TRBJ1-1; no clear D gene. Germline V gene data show CDR1 as ENHRY and CDR2 as SYGVKD. This CDR3 spans 14 amino acids. Trimming stripped 2 bases from V and 1 base from J, with 8 bases between. In nucleotides, the CDR3 is TGTGCCATCAGTGAGGAAGTGAGGAACACTGAAGCTTTCTTT. The encoded protein is CAISEEVRNTEAFF.

The CDR3 DNA follows: TGTGCCTGGAGTTCCGGACAGGGCCCTCACAATGAGCAGTTCTTC. It yields the protein CAWSSGQGPHNEQFF. V usage is TRBV30 and J usage is TRBJ2-1; 8 bases agree with TRBD1. The CDR3 consists of 15 residues. Germline values: CDR1 GTSNPN, CDR2 SVGIG (reference sequence). V lost 2 bases to trimming and J lost 5 bases; unmatched junction nucleotides: 8.

The chain links TRBV27 to TRBJ1-1, with TRBD1 as a possible D gene (5 bases). V was clipped by 8 bases and J by 5 bases, with 15 bases between them. The length of the CDR3 is 13 residues. The germline CDR1 and CDR2 sequences are MNHEY and SMNVEV (reference sequence). The CDR3 spells CASWTRRGTEAFF. The CDR3 bases are TGTGCCAGCTGGACCCGACGGGGGACTGAAGCTTTCTTT.

This chain joins TRBV2 and TRBJ2-7, with D possibly TRBD2 on 6 matching bases. Germline V CDR1 and CDR2: SNHLY, FYNNEI. The CDR3 loop spans 15 amino acids. V shed 11 bases and J shed 7 bases, with 27 bases lying between them. CDR3 amino acids: CAGSRQLAGSSEQYF. The DNA of the CDR3 is TGTGCCGGATCGAGACAGCTCGCGGGATCCTCTGAGCAGTACTTC.

This clone was seen a few times. The V and J genes are TRBV5-1 and TRBJ1-1; D gene ambiguous. The CDR3 runs 14 residues. Germline V gives CDR1 SGHRS, CDR2 YFSETQ. Trimming removed 7 bases at V and 0 bases at J, with 13 bases between. The CDR3: CASDLGDMNTEAFF. The CDR3 nucleotides are TGCGCCAGCGACCTCGGTGACATGAACACTGAAGCTTTCTTT.

This clone was picked up a small number of times. This chain joins TRBV29-1 and TRBJ2-2; 7 bases fit TRBD2. This CDR3 contains 15 residues. V gave up 6 bases and J gave up 3 bases; unmatched junction bases: 10. The germline V gene has CDR1 SQVTM and CDR2 ANQGSEA. The CDR3 region has the DNA TGCAGCGTAAAATGGCCTAGCGGACACACCGGGGAGCTGTTTTTT. Its translation: CSVKWPSGHTGELFF.

This clone was counted a few times. This chain connects TRBV19 to TRBJ2-1, with TRBD1 matching over 10 bases. CDR1 and CDR2 from the germline V gene are LNHDA and SQIVND (reference sequence). The CDR3 extends over 14 amino acids. V shed 5 bases and J 6 bases; nucleotides not matched to a gene: 4. The CDR3 protein is CASSGTGVINEQFF. The CDR3 DNA reads as TGTGCCAGTAGTGGGACAGGGGTTATCAATGAGCAGTTCTTC.

The chain carries TRBV5-5 and TRBJ2-7, with 7 nucleotides matching TRBD2. The CDR3 totals 15 residues. Looked up from germline, CDR1 is SGHKS and CDR2 is YYEKEE (reference sequence). The trim removed 0 bases at V and 4 bases at J, leaving 7 bases unmatched. Here the CDR3 reads CASSLDPGRGYEQYF. The CDR3 DNA follows: TGTGCCAGCAGCTTGGATCCGGGGCGGGGGTACGAGCAGTACTTC. Full variable domain (remainder filled in from reference TRBV5-5 and TRBJ2-7): DAGVTQSPTHLIKTRGQQVTLRCSPISGHKSVSWYQQVLGQGPQFIFQYYEKEERGRGNFPDRFSARQFPNYSSELNVNALLLGDSALYLCASSLDPGRGYEQYFGPGTRLTVT.

The genes are TRBV5-1 and TRBJ2-7; 7 nucleotides line up with TRBD1. The V gene end was trimmed by 2 bases and the J gene end by 2 bases; junction bases not matched to a gene: 1. The germline CDR1 and CDR2 sequences are SGHRS and YFSETQ. This CDR3 is built from 13 residues. The CDR3 nucleotides read TGCGCCAGCAGCTTTACAGGGGCCTACGAGCAGTACTTC. This translates into CASSFTGAYEQYF. Based on the CDR3 plus reference TRBV5-1 and TRBJ2-7, the full variable domain is KAGVTQTPRYLIKTRGQQVTLSCSPISGHRSVSWYQQTPGQGLQFLFEYFSETQRNKGNFPGRFSGRQFSNSRSEMNVSTLELGDSALYLCASSFTGAYEQYFGPGTRLTVT.

The chain recombines TRBV14 with TRBJ2-7; maybe TRBD2 (5 bases). The CDR3 totals 14 residues. Germline lookup yields CDR1 SGHDN and CDR2 FVKESK. The V and J ends lost 6 bases and 1 base respectively, with 13 bases between them. This chain's CDR3 is CASSSRTGSYEQYF. The CDR3 region has the DNA TGTGCCAGCAGTTCCCGGACTGGATCCTACGAGCAGTACTTC.

The chain carries TRBV18 and TRBJ2-7; 13 bases align to TRBD2. The CDR3 contains 15 residues. J lost 3 bases, V lost 2 bases, and 1 base had no gene match. CDR1 and CDR2 (germline): KGHSH, LQKENI. CDR3 in DNA: TGTGCCAGCTCACCAGGGACTAGCGGGGACTACGAGCAGTACTTC. As protein: CASSPGTSGDYEQYF.

The chain is built from TRBV10-3 and TRBJ2-5, with 10 nucleotides matching TRBD2. The length of the CDR3 is 13 residues. Germline lookup yields CDR1 ENHRY and CDR2 SYGVKD. V lost 5 bases to trimming and J lost 5 bases; unmatched junction nucleotides: 2. This CDR3 reads CAISRGLAETQYF. DNA for the CDR3: TGTGCCATCAGTAGGGGACTAGCGGAGACCCAGTACTTC.

The rearrangement uses TRBV19 and TRBJ2-4; 7 bases are shared with TRBD1. Germline CDR1 reads LNHDA; CDR2 reads SQIVND (reference sequence). J lost 5 bases, V lost 4 bases, and 8 bases had no gene match. The CDR3 extends over 15 amino acids. CDR3 nucleotides: TGTGCCAGTAGTAAAGACAGGGCTGGAGAAAACATTCAGTACTTC. It codes for CASSKDRAGENIQYF.

The chain links TRBV11-3 to TRBJ1-2; D is possibly TRBD1 (5 bases). This CDR3 contains 15 residues. The V end was cut by 2 bases, the J end by 3 bases, with 13 bases between. CDR1 and CDR2 (germline): SGHNT, YENEEA. DNA for the CDR3: TGTGCCAGCAGCTTATCGGGGTCGGGGGACTATGGCTACACCTTC. As protein: CASSLSGSGDYGYTF.

CDR3 region: CASQGSYEQYF. The CDR3 nucleotides read TGTGCCAGCCAGGGTTCCTACGAGCAGTACTTC. The chain couples TRBV28 to TRBJ2-5; D is perhaps TRBD1 (5 bases). The DNA end favors TRBJ2-7, so the J call may be wrong. This CDR3 contains 11 residues. The germline V gene has CDR1 MDHEN and CDR2 SYDVKM.

The CDR3 region is CASRGTGNHEQYF. The CDR3 DNA reads TGCGCCAGCAGGGGTACAGGGAACCACGAGCAGTACTTC. This chain uses TRBV4-1 with TRBJ2-7, with a possible D match to TRBD1 (6 bases). Trimming pared 6 bases from V and 5 bases from J, leaving 14 bases between. CDR3 length: 13 residues. From germline, CDR1 is MGHRA and CDR2 YSYEKL.

This clone was seen more than once but under ten times. The chain couples TRBV4-1 to TRBJ2-6, with 8 positions matching TRBD1. The CDR3 totals 19 residues. Germline V gene lookup returns CDR1 MGHRA and CDR2 YSYEKL. V was clipped by 2 bases and J by 2 bases; unmatched bases: 11. Here the CDR3 reads CASSQQGAKIGTGANVLTF. The DNA of the CDR3 is TGCGCCAGCAGCCAACAGGGGGCCAAAATAGGCACTGGGGCCAACGTCCTGACTTTC.

This chain connects TRBV18 to TRBJ1-4, with 8 bases aligning to TRBD1. Germline values: CDR1 KGHSH, CDR2 LQKENI. The CDR3 totals 16 residues. Unmatched junction bases numbered 13, after V lost 6 bases and J lost 7 bases. The CDR3 region is CASSQGQGGFGEKLFF. As DNA, the CDR3 is TGTGCCAGCTCCCAAGGACAGGGTGGATTCGGTGAAAAACTGTTTTTT.

This chain connects TRBV2 to TRBJ2-7; TRBD2 matches at 7 bases. The CDR3 extends over 15 amino acids. Germline CDR1 and CDR2: SNHLY and FYNNEI. Trimming removed 4 bases from V and 6 bases from J; junction bases left unmatched: 12. In nucleotides, the CDR3 is TGTGCCAGCAGTGGGTCGTCGGGGAGGGCTGGCGAGCAGTACTTC. Translated: CASSGSSGRAGEQYF.

The chain employs TRBV9 and TRBJ2-1, with 14 bases that match TRBD2. The CDR3 covers 20 residues. V dropped 0 bases and J dropped 1; count of bases not matched to a gene: 9. The germline gives CDR1 SGDLS, CDR2 YYNGEE. Here the CDR3 reads CASSVAQTSGRASSYNEQFF. In DNA form, the CDR3 reads TGTGCCAGCAGCGTAGCCCAGACTAGCGGGAGGGCCTCTTCCTACAATGAGCAGTTCTTC.

This clone was picked up one time. The chain combines TRBV7-8 with TRBJ2-5, with 7 bases that match TRBD2. The CDR3 spans 18 residues. V gave up 1 base and J gave up 0 bases; unmatched junction bases: 11. Germline values: CDR1 SGHVS, CDR2 FQNEAQ. The CDR3 here is CASSLEILAEVYQETQYF. CDR3 sequence (DNA): TGTGCCAGCAGCTTAGAGATTCTAGCGGAGGTGTACCAAGAGACCCAGTACTTC.